The 25 T cell receptor beta chains reported below all come from one sample, sequenced in a study of control samples from healthy donors and cancer patients. Libraries were prepared by immunoSEQ multiplex PCR; TCRdb keeps only in-frame clonotypes and omits some of them. This table holds more than 140,000 clones, 75% to 95% found once. The sample was blood. Receptors originate from a man between 18 and 29 years old in good health.

This clone came up once. The chain uses TRBV28 and TRBJ1-1, with no clear D. CDR3 size: 11 residues. Looked up from germline, CDR1 is MDHEN and CDR2 is SYDVKM. Trimming stripped 7 bases from V and 1 base from J, with 4 bases between. In nucleotides, the CDR3 is TGTGCCAGCAATGGGAACACTGAAGCTTTCTTT. It encodes CASNGNTEAFF.

The chain uses TRBV7-3 and TRBJ1-3; 7 bases line up with TRBD1. The CDR3 extends over 17 amino acids. With 2 bases clipped from V and 0 bases from J, the junction kept 7 bases outside the gene matches. CDR1 SGHTA and CDR2 FQGTGA come from the germline V gene. The CDR3 protein is CASSLGQDGSSGNTIYF. The CDR3 DNA is TGTGCCAGCAGCTTAGGACAGGACGGCAGCTCTGGAAACACCATATATTTT.

DNA of the CDR3: TGTGCCAGCAGCCAAGAATTCCCGAAGAAGGACTATGGCTACACCTTC. Translating it yields CASSQEFPKKDYGYTF. The chain recombines TRBV4-2 with TRBJ1-2; D not resolved. Trimming stripped 0 bases from V and 3 bases from J, with 14 bases between. The germline V gene encodes CDR1 LGHNA and CDR2 YNFKEQ. The CDR3 has 16 residues.

The chain links TRBV5-1 to TRBJ1-1; 8 bases are shared with TRBD1. Trimming removed 0 bases from V and 1 base from J; junction bases left unmatched: 2. The length of the CDR3 is 15 residues. The germline CDR1 and CDR2 sequences are SGHRS and YFSETQ. The CDR3 sequence is CASSLAGTGNTEAFF. The CDR3 DNA reads TGCGCCAGCAGCTTGGCCGGGACAGGGAACACTGAAGCTTTCTTT.

The V gene is TRBV24-1, the J gene TRBJ1-5; D may be TRBD1 (6 bases). Between the trimmed V and J ends, which lost 3 bases and 4 bases, there was a span of 12 bases. There are 15 residues in the CDR3. Per the germline V gene, CDR1 is KGHDR and CDR2 is SFDVKD. In DNA, the CDR3 is TGTGCCACCAGTGATCCCGGGACACAGAATCAGCCCCAGCATTTT. This codes for CATSDPGTQNQPQHF.

This clone occurred once. CDR3 bases: TGTGCCAGCAGTTTACAGCATTTTGGAGGGACTAATGAAAAACTGTTTTTT. This codes for CASSLQHFGGTNEKLFF. This sequence joins TRBV28 and TRBJ1-4; D uncertain. There are 17 residues in the CDR3. The V end lost 2 bases, the J end lost 2 bases, and 15 bases lay between the germline ends. The V gene's germline CDR1 is MDHEN and CDR2 SYDVKM.

The chain combines TRBV12-2 with TRBJ1-5; no check of the table's D call, TRBD1, against the DNA was made. TRBV12-2 is deemed a pseudogene. The CDR3 contains 18 residues. The CDR3 nucleotides read TGTGCAAGTCGCTTAGGGCCTCCCACAGGGAGCTTGAGTCAGCCCCAGCATTTT. Amino acid sequence: CASRLGPPTGSLSQPQHF.

The chain couples TRBV15 to TRBJ1-4; possibly TRBD1 for D (5 bases). The CDR3 spans 17 residues. The ends were cut back, 0 bases at V and 8 bases at J, with 19 bases in the middle. From germline, CDR1 is LNHNV and CDR2 YYDKDF (reference sequence). CDR3 DNA sequence: TGTGCCACCAGCAGAGATCGGTCCGGGACGGGGGAAGAAAAACTGTTTTTT. This sequence encodes CATSRDRSGTGEEKLFF.

V gene TRBV7-9 combines with J gene TRBJ1-1, with D possibly being TRBD1 (5 bases). Germline V lookup: CDR1 SEHNR, CDR2 FQNEAQ (reference sequence). With 4 bases removed from V and 6 bases from J, the gap between germline ends came to 15 bases. This CDR3 spans 14 amino acids. CDR3: CASSSGTLLAEAFF. As DNA, the CDR3 is TGTGCCAGCAGCTCCGGGACCCTGTTGGCTGAAGCTTTCTTT.

The rearrangement links TRBV9 to TRBJ2-1; the match to TRBD1 covers 9 bases. Trimming at V came to 3 bases and at J to 4 bases, leaving 11 bases not matched to a gene. Germline V CDR1 and CDR2: SGDLS, YYNGEE. This CDR3 is 17 amino acids long. Here the CDR3 reads CASSGSSGTGIYNEQFF. CDR3 nucleotides: TGTGCCAGCAGCGGATCCTCCGGGACAGGGATTTACAATGAGCAGTTCTTC. Variable domain in full (rest from reference TRBV9 and TRBJ2-1): DSGVTQTPKHLITATGQRVTLRCSPRSGDLSVYWYQQSLDQGLQFLIQYYNGEERAKGNILERFSAQQFPDLHSELNLSSLELGDSALYFCASSGSSGTGIYNEQFFGPGTRLTVL.

This clone was detected many times. The rearrangement uses TRBV9 and TRBJ2-7; D gene unclear. Looked up from germline, CDR1 is SGDLS and CDR2 is YYNGEE. The CDR3 is 13 residues long. The germline V and J ends were trimmed by 5 bases and 6 bases, with 15 bases remaining between them. CDR3 residues: CASRGLHLVEQYF. The CDR3 nucleotides are TGTGCCAGCAGAGGGCTCCACCTCGTCGAGCAGTACTTC. Looking up the rest from reference TRBV9 and TRBJ2-7 gives the full variable domain: DSGVTQTPKHLITATGQRVTLRCSPRSGDLSVYWYQQSLDQGLQFLIQYYNGEERAKGNILERFSAQQFPDLHSELNLSSLELGDSALYFCASRGLHLVEQYFGPGTRLTVT.

This chain uses TRBV3-1 (or the pseudogene TRBV3-2) with TRBJ1-1; 8 bases are shared with TRBD1. Looked up from germline, CDR1 is LGHDT and CDR2 is YNNKEL (reference sequence). This CDR3 is 17 amino acids long. Trimming cost V 4 bases and J 0 bases; bases outside gene matches: 10. CDR3 sequence reads: CASSRRTGSILNTEAFF. CDR3 nucleotides: TGTGCCAGCAGCCGACGGACAGGGAGTATATTGAACACTGAAGCTTTCTTT.

The rearrangement links TRBV29-1 to TRBJ2-5; 8 bases agree with TRBD1. CDR3 length equals 12 residues. The germline CDR1 and CDR2 sequences are SQVTM and ANQGSEA. The ends lost 7 bases at V and 3 bases at J; junction bases unmatched: 4. CDR3 nucleotide sequence: TGCAGCGGGGGACAGGTAAAAGAGACCCAGTACTTC. This gives the protein CSGGQVKETQYF.

The CDR3 DNA follows: TGTGCCAGCAGCCCCAGTTTAGCCTACAATGAGCAGTTCTTC. As protein: CASSPSLAYNEQFF. V gene TRBV9 combines with J gene TRBJ2-1, with D unresolved. This CDR3 contains 14 residues. V dropped 4 bases and J dropped 2 bases, with 10 bases sitting between them. Germline V CDR1 and CDR2: SGDLS, YYNGEE. Complete variable domain (other parts from reference TRBV9 and TRBJ2-1): DSGVTQTPKHLITATGQRVTLRCSPRSGDLSVYWYQQSLDQGLQFLIQYYNGEERAKGNILERFSAQQFPDLHSELNLSSLELGDSALYFCASSPSLAYNEQFFGPGTRLTVL.

The genes are TRBV7-3 and TRBJ2-5, with D tentatively TRBD1 (6 bases). CDR3 size: 16 residues. From germline, CDR1 is SGHTA and CDR2 FQGTGA. Trimming left V 0 bases short and J 1 base short, with 12 bases between. The CDR3 coding sequence is TGTGCCAGCAGCTTAACGGACGACAGGATCCAAGAGACCCAGTACTTC. Amino acids: CASSLTDDRIQETQYF. Using reference TRBV7-3 and TRBJ2-5 for the parts outside the CDR3, the full variable domain is GAGVSQTPSNKVTEKGKYVELRCDPISGHTALYWYRQSLGQGPEFLIYFQGTGAADDSGLPNDRFFAVRPEGSVSTLKIQRTERGDSAVYLCASSLTDDRIQETQYFGPGTRLLVL.

The gene calls are TRBV11-2 and TRBJ2-1; TRBD2 agrees at 10 bases. Germline V CDR1 and CDR2: SGHAT, FQNNGV. The J segment lost 6 bases and the V segment lost 5 bases, leaving 7 bases of the junction unmatched. CDR3 size: 15 residues. The DNA of the CDR3 is TGTGCCAGCAGCCTCACTAGCGGGGCCAGCAATGAGCAGTTCTTC. This codes for CASSLTSGASNEQFF.

This sequence joins TRBV11-2 and TRBJ2-3; D unclear. The CDR3 spans 11 residues. The V end lost 6 bases, the J end lost 7 bases, and 8 bases lay between the germline ends. Germline loops: CDR1 SGHAT, CDR2 FQNNGV. The CDR3 reads CASRSMYTQYF. As DNA, the CDR3 is TGTGCCAGCAGGTCGATGTATACGCAGTATTTT.

This chain links TRBV11-2 with TRBJ2-3; 7 bases align to TRBD2. The V gene's germline CDR1 is SGHAT and CDR2 FQNNGV. Trimming at V came to 2 bases and at J to 6 bases, leaving 8 bases not matched to a gene. CDR3 length: 15 residues. CDR3 protein: CASSLFMGGIDTQYF. The CDR3 bases are TGTGCCAGCAGCTTATTTATGGGGGGGATCGATACGCAGTATTTT.

V is TRBV5-1 and J is TRBJ1-2, with a possible D match to TRBD1 (6 bases). The CDR3 is 14 residues long. Germline CDR1 is SGHRS and CDR2 is YFSETQ. The germline V and J ends were trimmed by 5 bases and 0 bases, with 11 bases remaining between them. The CDR3 region has the DNA TGCGCCAGCAGGTCGGACAGTACTAACTATGGCTACACCTTC. Translation: CASRSDSTNYGYTF.

This clone was seen just once. The gene calls are TRBV13 and TRBJ1-3; D gene unclear. The CDR3 length is 15 residues. CDR1 is PRHDT and CDR2 is FYEKMQ in the germline V gene (reference sequence). Between the trimmed V and J ends, which lost 0 bases and 2 bases, there was a span of 8 bases. CDR3 sequence reads: CASSLGGIAGNTIYF. The CDR3 nucleotides are TGTGCCAGCAGCTTAGGCGGCATCGCTGGAAACACCATATATTTT.

The chain couples TRBV7-6 to TRBJ2-2, with 12 bases lining up with TRBD2. CDR3 length: 15 amino acids. Germline V lookup: CDR1 SGHVS, CDR2 FNYEAQ. V shed 5 bases and J 7 bases; nucleotides not matched to a gene: 5. This CDR3 reads CASSPRTSGVGELFF. The CDR3 DNA reads TGTGCCAGCAGCCCACGGACTAGCGGGGTCGGGGAGCTGTTTTTT.

The J gene is TRBJ2-7, the V gene TRBV2; D call uncertain. The V and J ends lost 7 bases and 2 bases respectively, with 15 bases between them. The CDR3 covers 14 residues. The germline CDR1 and CDR2 sequences are SNHLY and FYNNEI. This CDR3 reads CASNSDTNTYEQYF. As DNA, the CDR3 is TGTGCCAGCAACTCTGACACAAATACCTACGAGCAGTACTTC.

This clone has a single count. The chain employs TRBV7-7 and TRBJ2-3; a possible D gene is TRBD2 (5 bases). Germline V gene lookup returns CDR1 SSHAT and CDR2 FNYEAQ (reference sequence). The CDR3 totals 15 residues. V gave up 1 base and J gave up 3 bases, with 11 bases separating them. CDR3 sequence reads: CASSLDLAATDTQYF. Written as DNA, the CDR3 is TGTGCCAGCAGCTTAGATCTAGCCGCAACAGATACGCAGTATTTT.

The chain employs TRBV19 and TRBJ1-5; 11 bases match TRBD1. Germline CDR1 is LNHDA and CDR2 is SQIVND (reference sequence). The length of the CDR3 is 19 residues. The ends lost 2 bases at V and 6 bases at J; junction bases unmatched: 15. The CDR3 is CASSIRGQGDLNIFQPQHF. The CDR3 DNA reads TGTGCCAGTAGTATAAGGGGACAGGGGGACCTAAATATCTTTCAGCCCCAGCATTTT.

This chain connects TRBV5-5 to TRBJ2-2; tentative D call: TRBD2 (5 bases). V lost 2 bases and J 5 bases, leaving 13 bases between the germline ends. In germline, CDR1 is SGHKS, CDR2 YYEKEE (reference sequence). CDR3 length equals 15 residues. CDR3 in amino acids: CASSFEGPGTGELFF. Written as DNA, the CDR3 is TGTGCCAGCAGCTTTGAGGGCCCAGGAACCGGGGAGCTGTTTTTT.